These 7 T cell receptor beta chains were sequenced from one sample in a study of vaccination effects on CD4 cells after COVID-19. Sequencing was preceded by expansion of antigen-specific CD4+ T cells with viral peptide pools in the ViraFEST assay. Subsequent to roughly 10 days of culture, CD4+ T cells were isolated. Vaccine recipients lacked prior SARS-CoV-2 infection and had negative nucleocapsid antibodies. The assay was immunoSEQ multiplex PCR, and TCRdb's table has in-frame clones only and misses some. The data show about 25,000 clones, 76% seen once. Which antigens these TCRs recognize remains unknown. Sequencing used CD4+ T cells from PBMCs cultured with HCoV-NL63 spike peptides, obtained before COVID-19 vaccination. Receptor source: a human donor who received a COVID-19 vaccine.

The V call is TRBV18, the J call TRBJ1-1; TRBD1 is a possible D gene (6 bases). V lost 6 bases, J lost 4 bases, and 9 bases lay in between. Germline CDR1 reads KGHSH; CDR2 reads LQKENI. The CDR3 runs 12 residues. CDR3 protein: CASSEGGTEAFF. In DNA form, the CDR3 reads TGTGCCAGCTCGGAGGGGGGCACTGAAGCTTTCTTT.

The J gene is TRBJ2-1, the V gene TRBV3-1 (or the pseudogene TRBV3-2), with 7 bases aligning to TRBD2. Unmatched junction bases numbered 10, after V lost 4 bases and J lost 4 bases. CDR3 length equals 16 residues. Germline V gene data show CDR1 as LGHDT and CDR2 as YNNKEL (reference sequence). The DNA of the CDR3 is TGTGCCAGCAGCCTCGGTCGGTCTAGCGGTTACAATGAGCAGTTCTTC. It is translated as CASSLGRSSGYNEQFF.

The count of this clone is one. This rearrangement joins TRBV10-1 to TRBJ2-7, with a weak D call TRBD1 (6 bases). The CDR3 runs to 16 residues. V gave up 2 bases and J gave up 5 bases, with 19 bases separating them. The germline V gene encodes CDR1 WNHNN and CDR2 SYGVQD (reference sequence). CDR3 coding DNA: TGCGCCAGCAGTGAGGAGGGGACACTTTGCAACAACGAGCAGTACTTC. Translating gives CASSEEGTLCNNEQYF.

V is TRBV7-9 and J is TRBJ1-2, with 8 bases that match TRBD1. V shed 5 bases, J shed 4 bases, and the junction held 6 bases outside the gene matches. CDR1 is SEHNR, CDR2 FQNEAQ, per germline (reference sequence). CDR3 length: 14 residues. CDR3 DNA sequence: TGTGCCAGCAGCGTTACCGGACAGGGCTATGGCTACACCTTC. Its protein is CASSVTGQGYGYTF.

This chain joins TRBV18 and TRBJ2-5; 9 nucleotides align to TRBD1. CDR1 is KGHSH, CDR2 LQKENI, per germline. The V and J ends lost 6 bases and 5 bases, in that order; junction bases with no gene match: 7. This CDR3 has 14 amino acids. For the CDR3, the DNA is TGTGCCAGCTCCCGGACAGGGGTGGAGGAGACCCAGTACTTC. It yields the protein CASSRTGVEETQYF.

This clone has more than one count but fewer than ten. The V call is TRBV3-1 (or the pseudogene TRBV3-2), the J call TRBJ2-2, with D hard to call. This CDR3 contains 15 residues. Germline assignment: CDR1 LGHDT and CDR2 YNNKEL (reference sequence). Deletions cut 2 bases from V and 1 base from J, with 8 bases between. CDR3 DNA: TGTGCCAGCAGCCAATCATACCAGAACACCGGGGAGCTGTTTTTT. This sequence encodes CASSQSYQNTGELFF.

The V and J genes are TRBV5-6 and TRBJ1-2, with a weak D call TRBD1 (5 bases). This CDR3 is 13 amino acids long. With 1 base removed from V and 4 bases from J, the gap between germline ends came to 8 bases. Germline-derived CDR1 and CDR2 are SGHDT and YYEEEE. The CDR3: CASSLSGIYGYTF. CDR3 coding DNA: TGTGCCAGCAGCTTGTCAGGGATCTATGGCTACACCTTC.